This entry concerns a single T cell receptor beta chain. This entry comes from a study of blood T cell repertoires in COVID-19. About the study: Sample material is recorded as cDNA or gDNA derived from T cells, B-cell-depleted T cells, or PBMCs.

Between the trimmed V and J ends, which lost 1 base and 0 bases, there was a span of 13 bases. Germline values: CDR1 SGHVS, CDR2 FQNEAQ. The CDR3 has 16 amino acids. Source study methods: Cell counts per sample came from amplifying reference gene primers. Some clones are missing from TCRdb's copy, which holds only in-frame ones; the method was immunoSEQ multiplex PCR. The V and J calls and clone size come from that table; D and trimming were worked out from the DNA. The table shows about 95,000 clones, with 87% occurring only once. The rearrangement links TRBV7-8 to TRBJ2-7; possibly TRBD1 for D (6 bases). Sequencing was performed on peripheral blood. The receptor was derived from a human donor in a cohort sampled during active COVID-19. The CDR3 bases are TGTGCCAGCAGCTTAGTTTTGGGACATAGCTCCTACGAGCAGTACTTC. This translates into CASSLVLGHSSYEQYF.